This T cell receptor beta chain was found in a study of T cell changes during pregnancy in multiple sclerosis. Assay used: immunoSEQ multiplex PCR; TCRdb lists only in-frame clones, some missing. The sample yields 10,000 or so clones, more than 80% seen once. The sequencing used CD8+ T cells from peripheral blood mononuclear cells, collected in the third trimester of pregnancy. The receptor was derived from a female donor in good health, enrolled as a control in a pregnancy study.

The CDR3, as DNA: TGTGCCAGCAGCTTAGCTCGTGGTGGGGGCTGGAAAGGGGCTGAAGCTTTCTTT. Translating it yields CASSLARGGGWKGAEAFF. This chain joins TRBV11-2 and TRBJ1-1; TRBD1 might be the D (6 bases). V lost 1 base, J lost 6 bases, and 24 bases lay in between. This CDR3 has 18 amino acids. CDR1 is SGHAT, CDR2 FQNNGV, per germline.